Described below is a single T cell receptor beta chain sequence and its context. These data originate in a study of somatic mutations in cytotoxic T cells in rheumatoid arthritis. V lost 8 bases and J lost 6, with 13 bases in between. Germline V lookup: CDR1 MNHEY, CDR2 SMNVEV (reference sequence). The CDR3 has 12 residues. Clones were read by immunoSEQ multiplex PCR, and TCRdb kept only the in-frame ones, dropping some. The table includes about 26,000 clones, over 80% detected once. The gene calls are TRBV27 and TRBJ1-1; D gene uncertain. This clonotype originated in a man aged 50 to 60 in good health. Sequencing was performed on CD8+ T cells sorted from blood. CDR3 sequence: CASGMTMSEAFF. CDR3 coding DNA: TGTGCCAGCGGTATGACTATGTCTGAAGCTTTCTTT.